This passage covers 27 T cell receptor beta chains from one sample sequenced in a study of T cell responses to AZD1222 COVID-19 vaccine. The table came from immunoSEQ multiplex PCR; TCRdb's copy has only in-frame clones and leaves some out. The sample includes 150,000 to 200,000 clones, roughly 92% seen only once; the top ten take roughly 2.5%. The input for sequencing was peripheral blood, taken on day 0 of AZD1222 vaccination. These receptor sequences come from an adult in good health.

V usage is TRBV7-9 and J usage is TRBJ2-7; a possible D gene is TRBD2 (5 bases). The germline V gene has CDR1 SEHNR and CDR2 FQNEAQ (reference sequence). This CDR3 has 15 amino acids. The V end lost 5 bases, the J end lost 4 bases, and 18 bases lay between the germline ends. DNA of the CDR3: TGTGCCAGCAGCCCACCGACGGGGATCGGATACGAGCAGTACTTC. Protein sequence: CASSPPTGIGYEQYF. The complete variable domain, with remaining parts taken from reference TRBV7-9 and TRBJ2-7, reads DTGVSQNPRHKITKRGQNVTFRCDPISEHNRLYWYRQTLGQGPEFLTYFQNEAQLEKSRLLSDRFSAERPKGSFSTLEIQRTEQGDSAMYLCASSPPTGIGYEQYFGPGTRLTVT.

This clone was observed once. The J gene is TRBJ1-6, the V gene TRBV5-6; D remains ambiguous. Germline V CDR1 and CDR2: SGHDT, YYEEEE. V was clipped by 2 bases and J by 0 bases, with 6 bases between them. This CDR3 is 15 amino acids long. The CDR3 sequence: CASSLGSSYNSPLHF. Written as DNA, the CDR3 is TGTGCCAGCAGCTTAGGGAGCTCCTATAATTCACCCCTCCACTTT.

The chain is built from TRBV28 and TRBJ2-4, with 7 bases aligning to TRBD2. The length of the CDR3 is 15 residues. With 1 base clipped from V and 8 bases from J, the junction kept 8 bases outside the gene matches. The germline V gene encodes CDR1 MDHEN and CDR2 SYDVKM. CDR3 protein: CASSLSRGRVDIQYF. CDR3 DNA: TGTGCCAGCAGTTTATCAAGAGGGAGGGTAGACATTCAGTACTTC.

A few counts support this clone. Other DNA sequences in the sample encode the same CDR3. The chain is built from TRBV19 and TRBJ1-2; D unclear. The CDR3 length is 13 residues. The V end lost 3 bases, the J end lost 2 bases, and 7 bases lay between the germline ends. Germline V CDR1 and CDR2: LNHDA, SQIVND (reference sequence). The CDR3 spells CASSMRGNYGYTF. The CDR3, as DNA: TGTGCCAGTAGTATGCGGGGAAACTATGGCTACACCTTC.

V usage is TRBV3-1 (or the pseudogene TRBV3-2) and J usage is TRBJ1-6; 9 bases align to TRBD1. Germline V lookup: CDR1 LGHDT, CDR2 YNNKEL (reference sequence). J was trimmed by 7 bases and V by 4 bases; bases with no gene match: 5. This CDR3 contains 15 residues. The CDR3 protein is CASSPSTGGNSPLHF. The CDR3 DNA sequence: TGTGCCAGCAGCCCCTCGACAGGGGGGAATTCACCCCTCCACTTT.

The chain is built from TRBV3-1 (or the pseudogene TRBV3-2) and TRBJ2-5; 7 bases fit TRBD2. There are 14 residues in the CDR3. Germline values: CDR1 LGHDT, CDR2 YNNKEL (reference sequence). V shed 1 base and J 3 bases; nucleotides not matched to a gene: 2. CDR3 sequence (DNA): TGTGCCAGCAGCCAAGCGGGGGGTAAAGAGACCCAGTACTTC. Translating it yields CASSQAGGKETQYF.

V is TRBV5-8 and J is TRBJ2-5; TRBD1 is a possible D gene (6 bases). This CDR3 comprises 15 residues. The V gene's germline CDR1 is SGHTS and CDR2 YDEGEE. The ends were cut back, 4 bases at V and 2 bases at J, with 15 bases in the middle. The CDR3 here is CASSRGTGYQETQYF. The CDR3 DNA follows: TGTGCCAGCAGCCGTGGAACAGGGTATCAAGAGACCCAGTACTTC.

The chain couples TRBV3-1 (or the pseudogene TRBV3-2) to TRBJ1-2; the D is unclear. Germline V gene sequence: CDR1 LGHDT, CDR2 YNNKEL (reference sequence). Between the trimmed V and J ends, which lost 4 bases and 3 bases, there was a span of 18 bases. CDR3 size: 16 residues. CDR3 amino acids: CASSPLVGVGDYGYTF. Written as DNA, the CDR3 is TGTGCCAGCAGCCCCCTCGTTGGAGTCGGGGACTATGGCTACACCTTC.

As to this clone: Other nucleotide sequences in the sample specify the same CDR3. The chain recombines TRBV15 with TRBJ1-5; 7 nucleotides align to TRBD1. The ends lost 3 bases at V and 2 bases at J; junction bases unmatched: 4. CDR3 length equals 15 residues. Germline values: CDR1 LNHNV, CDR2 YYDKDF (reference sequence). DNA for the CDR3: TGTGCCACCAGCAGGGAGGGGGCTGGCAATCAGCCCCAGCATTTT. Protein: CATSREGAGNQPQHF.

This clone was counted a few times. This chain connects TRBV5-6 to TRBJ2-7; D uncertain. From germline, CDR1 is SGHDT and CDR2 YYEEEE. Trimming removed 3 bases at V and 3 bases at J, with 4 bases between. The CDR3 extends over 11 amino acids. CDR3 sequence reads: CASSSNYEQYF. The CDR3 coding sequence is TGTGCCAGCAGCTCGAACTACGAGCAGTACTTC.

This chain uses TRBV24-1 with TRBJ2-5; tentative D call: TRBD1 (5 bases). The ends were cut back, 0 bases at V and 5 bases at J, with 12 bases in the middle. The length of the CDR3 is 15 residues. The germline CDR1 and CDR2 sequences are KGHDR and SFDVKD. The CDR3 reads CATSDLQGPAETQYF. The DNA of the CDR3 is TGTGCCACCAGTGATTTGCAGGGCCCGGCGGAGACCCAGTACTTC.

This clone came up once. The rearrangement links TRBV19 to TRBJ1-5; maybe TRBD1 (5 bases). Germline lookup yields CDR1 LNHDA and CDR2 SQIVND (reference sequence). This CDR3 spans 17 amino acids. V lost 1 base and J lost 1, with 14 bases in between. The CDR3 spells CASSIGFLGVSNQPQHF. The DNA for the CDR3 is TGTGCCAGTAGTATAGGATTTTTAGGGGTGAGCAATCAGCCCCAGCATTTT. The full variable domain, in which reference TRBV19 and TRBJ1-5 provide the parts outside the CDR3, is DGGITQSPKYLFRKEGQNVTLSCEQNLNHDAMYWYRQDPGQGLRLIYYSQIVNDFQKGDIAEGYSVSREKKESFPLTVTSAQKNPTAFYLCASSIGFLGVSNQPQHFGDGTRLSIL.

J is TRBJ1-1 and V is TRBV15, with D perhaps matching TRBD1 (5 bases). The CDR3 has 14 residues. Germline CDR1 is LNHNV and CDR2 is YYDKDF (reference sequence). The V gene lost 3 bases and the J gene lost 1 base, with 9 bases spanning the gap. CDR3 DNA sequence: TGTGCCACCAGCAGTAGACAGCCGAACACTGAAGCTTTCTTT. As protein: CATSSRQPNTEAFF.

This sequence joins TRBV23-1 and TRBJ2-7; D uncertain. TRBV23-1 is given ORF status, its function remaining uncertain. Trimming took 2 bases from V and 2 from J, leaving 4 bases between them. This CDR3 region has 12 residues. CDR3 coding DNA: TGCGCCAGCAGTCAACGTGCCTACGAGCAGTACTTC. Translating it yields CASSQRAYEQYF.

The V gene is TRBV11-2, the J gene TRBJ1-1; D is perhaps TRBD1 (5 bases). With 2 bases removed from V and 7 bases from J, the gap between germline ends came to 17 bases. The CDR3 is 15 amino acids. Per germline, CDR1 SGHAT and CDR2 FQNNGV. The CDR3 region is CASSLMVGTWLEAFF. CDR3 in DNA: TGTGCCAGCAGCTTAATGGTTGGGACGTGGCTTGAAGCTTTCTTT. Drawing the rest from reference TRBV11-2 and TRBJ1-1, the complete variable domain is EAGVAQSPRYKIIEKRQSVAFWCNPISGHATLYWYQQILGQGPKLLIQFQNNGVVDDSQLPKDRFSAERLKGVDSTLKIQPAKLEDSAVYLCASSLMVGTWLEAFFGQGTRLTVV.

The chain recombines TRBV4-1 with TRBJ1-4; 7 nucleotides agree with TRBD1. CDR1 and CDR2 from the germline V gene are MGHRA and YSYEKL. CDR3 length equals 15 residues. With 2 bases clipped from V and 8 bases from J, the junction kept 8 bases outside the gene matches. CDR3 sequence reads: CASSQSLGQAEKLFF. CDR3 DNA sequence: TGCGCCAGCAGCCAAAGCCTTGGACAGGCAGAAAAACTGTTTTTT.

The CDR3 sequence: CASSLGLAEGYTF. As DNA, the CDR3 is TGTGCCAGCAGCTTAGGATTGGCGGAGGGCTACACCTTC. The V and J genes are TRBV7-8 and TRBJ1-2; no definite D call. Trimming took off 1 base at V and 8 bases at J, with 11 bases between the two ends. The length of the CDR3 is 13 residues. Germline CDR1 is SGHVS and CDR2 is FQNEAQ.

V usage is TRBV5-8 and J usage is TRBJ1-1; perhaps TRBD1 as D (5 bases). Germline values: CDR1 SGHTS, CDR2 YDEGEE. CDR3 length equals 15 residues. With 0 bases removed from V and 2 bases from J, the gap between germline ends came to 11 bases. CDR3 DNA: TGTGCCAGCAGCTTGGAACCCAGGGTTAACACTGAAGCTTTCTTT. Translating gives CASSLEPRVNTEAFF.

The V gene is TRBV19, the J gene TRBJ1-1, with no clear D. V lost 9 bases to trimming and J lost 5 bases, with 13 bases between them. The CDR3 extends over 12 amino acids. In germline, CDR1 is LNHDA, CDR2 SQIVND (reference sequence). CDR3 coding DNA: TGTGCCAGCATGGTGGGCGGGACTGAAGCTTTCTTT. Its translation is CASMVGGTEAFF.

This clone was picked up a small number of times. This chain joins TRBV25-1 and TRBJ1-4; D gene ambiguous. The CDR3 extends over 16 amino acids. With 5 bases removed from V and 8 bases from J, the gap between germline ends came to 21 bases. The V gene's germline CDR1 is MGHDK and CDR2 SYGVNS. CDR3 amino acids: CASSSLLSSAGEKLFF. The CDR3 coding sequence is TGTGCCAGCAGTTCCCTATTGAGCTCCGCGGGGGAAAAACTGTTTTTT.

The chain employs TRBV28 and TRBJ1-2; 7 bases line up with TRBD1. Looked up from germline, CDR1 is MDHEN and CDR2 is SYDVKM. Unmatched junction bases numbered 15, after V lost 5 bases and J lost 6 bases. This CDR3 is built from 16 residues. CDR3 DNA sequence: TGTGCCAGCAGTCTGGAGCGACAGGGTGGGATGGATGGCTACACCTTC. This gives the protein CASSLERQGGMDGYTF.

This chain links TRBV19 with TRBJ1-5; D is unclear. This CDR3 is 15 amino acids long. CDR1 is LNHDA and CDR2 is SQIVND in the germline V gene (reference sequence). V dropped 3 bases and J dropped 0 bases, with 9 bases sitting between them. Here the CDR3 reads CASSIAVYSNQPQHF. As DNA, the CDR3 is TGTGCCAGTAGTATTGCGGTTTATAGCAATCAGCCCCAGCATTTT.

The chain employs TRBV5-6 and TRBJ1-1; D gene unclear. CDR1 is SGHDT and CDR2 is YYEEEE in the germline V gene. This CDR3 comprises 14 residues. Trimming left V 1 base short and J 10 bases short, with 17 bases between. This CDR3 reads CASSLWYGESGAFF. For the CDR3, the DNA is TGTGCCAGCAGCTTGTGGTATGGGGAGAGTGGAGCTTTCTTT.

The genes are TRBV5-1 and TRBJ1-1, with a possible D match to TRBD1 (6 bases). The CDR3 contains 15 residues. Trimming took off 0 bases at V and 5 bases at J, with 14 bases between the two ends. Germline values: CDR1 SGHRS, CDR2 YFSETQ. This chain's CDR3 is CASSLGPGAGTEAFF. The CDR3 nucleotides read TGCGCCAGCAGCTTGGGGCCGGGGGCAGGGACTGAAGCTTTCTTT.

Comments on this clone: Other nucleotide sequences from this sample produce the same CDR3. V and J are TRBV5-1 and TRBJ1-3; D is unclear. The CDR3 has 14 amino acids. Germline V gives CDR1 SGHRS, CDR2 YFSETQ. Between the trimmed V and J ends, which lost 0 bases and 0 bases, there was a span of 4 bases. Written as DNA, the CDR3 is TGCGCCAGCAGCTTGGGGAGCTCTGGAAACACCATATATTTT. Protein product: CASSLGSSGNTIYF.

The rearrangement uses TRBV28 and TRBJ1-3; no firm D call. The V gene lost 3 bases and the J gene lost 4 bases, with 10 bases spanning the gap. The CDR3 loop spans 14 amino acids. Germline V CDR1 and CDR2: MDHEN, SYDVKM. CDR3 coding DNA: TGTGCCAGCAGTTTTCGAGGAACGGGAAACACCATATATTTT. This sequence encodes CASSFRGTGNTIYF.

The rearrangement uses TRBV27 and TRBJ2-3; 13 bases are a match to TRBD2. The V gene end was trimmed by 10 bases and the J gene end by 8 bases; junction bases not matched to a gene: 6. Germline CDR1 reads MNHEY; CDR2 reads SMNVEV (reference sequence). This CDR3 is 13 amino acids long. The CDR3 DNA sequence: TGTGCCACCGGACTAGCGGGAGTGACTACGCAGTATTTT. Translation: CATGLAGVTTQYF.